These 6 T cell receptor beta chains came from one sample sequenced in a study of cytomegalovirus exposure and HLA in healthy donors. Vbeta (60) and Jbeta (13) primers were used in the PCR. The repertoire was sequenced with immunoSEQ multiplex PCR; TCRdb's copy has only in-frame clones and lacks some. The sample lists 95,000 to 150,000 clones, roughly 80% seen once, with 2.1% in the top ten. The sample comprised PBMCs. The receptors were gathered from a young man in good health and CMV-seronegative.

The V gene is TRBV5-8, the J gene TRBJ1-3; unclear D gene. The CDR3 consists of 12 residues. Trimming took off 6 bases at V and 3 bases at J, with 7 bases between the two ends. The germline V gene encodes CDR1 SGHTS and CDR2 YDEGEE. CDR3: CASKEGGNTIYF. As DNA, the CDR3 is TGTGCCAGCAAGGAGGGTGGAAACACCATATATTTT.

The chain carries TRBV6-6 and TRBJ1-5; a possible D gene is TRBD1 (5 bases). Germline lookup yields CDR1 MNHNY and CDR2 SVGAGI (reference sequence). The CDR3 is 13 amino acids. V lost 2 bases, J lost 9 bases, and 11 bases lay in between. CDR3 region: CASSYGADSPQHF. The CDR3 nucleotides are TGTGCCAGCAGTTACGGGGCCGACTCGCCCCAGCATTTT.

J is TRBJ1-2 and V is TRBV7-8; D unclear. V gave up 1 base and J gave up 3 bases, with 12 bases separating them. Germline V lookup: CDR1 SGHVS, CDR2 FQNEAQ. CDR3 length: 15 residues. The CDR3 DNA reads TGTGCCAGCAGCTTAGAAGGCCAGGCTTACTATGGCTACACCTTC. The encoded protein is CASSLEGQAYYGYTF.

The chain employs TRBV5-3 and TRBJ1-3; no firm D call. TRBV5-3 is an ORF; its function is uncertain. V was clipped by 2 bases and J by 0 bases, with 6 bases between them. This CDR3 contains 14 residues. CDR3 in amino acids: CARSFFLSGNTIYF. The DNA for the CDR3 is TGTGCCAGAAGCTTCTTCCTCTCTGGAAACACCATATATTTT.

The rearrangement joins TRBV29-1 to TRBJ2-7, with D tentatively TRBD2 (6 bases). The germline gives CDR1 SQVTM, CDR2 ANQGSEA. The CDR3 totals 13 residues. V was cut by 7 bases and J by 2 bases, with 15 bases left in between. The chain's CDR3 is CSARGGQAYEQYF. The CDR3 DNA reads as TGCAGCGCCCGGGGAGGCCAGGCCTACGAGCAGTACTTC.

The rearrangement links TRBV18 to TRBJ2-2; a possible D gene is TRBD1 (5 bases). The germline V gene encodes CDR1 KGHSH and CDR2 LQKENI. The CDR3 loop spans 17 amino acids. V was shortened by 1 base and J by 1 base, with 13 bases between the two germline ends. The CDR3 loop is CASSPLAGSQNTGELFF. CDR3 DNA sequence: TGTGCCAGCTCACCACTAGCAGGGTCCCAGAACACCGGGGAGCTGTTTTTT.